These T cell receptor beta chains were read from a single sample in a study of blood T cell repertoires in COVID-19. TCRdb's table, derived via immunoSEQ multiplex PCR, lists solely in-frame clones and lacks some. Of over 100,000 clones detected, less than 90% appear once; the ten largest clones hold about 4%. Sequencing used PBMCs or T cells enriched from blood (not recorded which). All receptors come from a woman aged 25 to 39 who had recovered from COVID-19. Each CDR3 is given with its conserved first and last residue. D genes are given only for firm matches. Size tells how often a clone was seen (once, few, many) or the class of an expanded clone, and some rows leave it out.

TRBJ2-3 | - | - | TRBV6-5 | TGTGCCAGCAGTTACGCCGGGGGAACAGATACGCAGTATTTT | CASSYAGGTDTQYF
TRBJ2-2 | - | TRBD2 | TRBV11-3 | TGTGCCAGCAGCTTTGGCAGCGGGAGGACCGGGGAGCTGTTTTTT | CASSFGSGRTGELFF
TRBJ2-2 | few | - | TRBV11-3 | TGTGCCAGCAGCTTACCATTAGGACAGAACACCGGGGAGCTGTTTTTT | CASSLPLGQNTGELFF
TRBJ2-7 | - | TRBD1 | TRBV7-3 | TGTGCCAGCAGCTTAGGTCCAGGACAGGGCTACGAGCAGTACTTC | CASSLGPGQGYEQYF
TRBJ1-2 | - | TRBD1 | TRBV18 | TGTGCCAGCTCACCGGGGACAGGGTATGGCTACACCTTC | CASSPGTGYGYTF
TRBJ2-1 | - | - | TRBV19 | TGTGCCAGTAGTGCCGGAGAGAGTGAGCAGTTCTTC | CASSAGESEQFF
TRBJ1-4 | - | - | TRBV18 | TGTGCCAGCTCACCAGGACAGTTCTTAGAAAAACTGTTTTTT | CASSPGQFLEKLFF
TRBJ2-2 | few | - | TRBV28 | TGTGCCAGCAGTTTTAGCCGGGAGAGGAACACCGGGGAGCTGTTTTTT | CASSFSRERNTGELFF
TRBJ1-2 | once | TRBD1 | TRBV5-1 | TGCGCCAGCAGCCTCACGACAGGGGGCACTGAGGGCTACACCTTC | CASSLTTGGTEGYTF
TRBJ2-5 | - | TRBD2 | TRBV5-4 | TGTGCCAGCAGCCCGCCCCCGGGGAGGGCCGGGGAGACCCAGTACTTC | CASSPPPGRAGETQYF
TRBJ1-1 | - | - | TRBV9 | TGTGCCAGCAGCGTAGTGGCGGGGTGGAGCACTGAAGCTTTCTTT | CASSVVAGWSTEAFF
TRBJ1-3 | once | - | TRBV28 | TGTGCCAGCAGTTTATTGGGCGGAAACACCATATATTTT | CASSLLGGNTIYF
TRBJ2-7 | few | - | TRBV30 | TGTGCCTGGAGCCTGGACAGTTACTACGAGCAGTACTTC | CAWSLDSYYEQYF
TRBJ2-1 | - | TRBD1 | TRBV5-6 | TGTGCCAGCAGCTTGTCCCCTGGACAGGTCGAAAATGAGCAGTTCTTC | CASSLSPGQVENEQFF
TRBJ2-7 | - | - | TRBV20-1 | TGCAGTGCTACCCCTTTGTACGAGCAGTACTTC | CSATPLYEQYF
TRBJ2-1 | - | TRBD2 | TRBV5-1 | TGCGCCAGCAGCTTGGGGGGACTAGCGGGAGTAACCACCTACAATGAGCAGTTCTTC | CASSLGGLAGVTTYNEQFF
TRBJ1-2 | many | - | TRBV9 | TGTGCCAGCAGCCCACTTGTTGTTCGTGGCTACACCTTC | CASSPLVVRGYTF